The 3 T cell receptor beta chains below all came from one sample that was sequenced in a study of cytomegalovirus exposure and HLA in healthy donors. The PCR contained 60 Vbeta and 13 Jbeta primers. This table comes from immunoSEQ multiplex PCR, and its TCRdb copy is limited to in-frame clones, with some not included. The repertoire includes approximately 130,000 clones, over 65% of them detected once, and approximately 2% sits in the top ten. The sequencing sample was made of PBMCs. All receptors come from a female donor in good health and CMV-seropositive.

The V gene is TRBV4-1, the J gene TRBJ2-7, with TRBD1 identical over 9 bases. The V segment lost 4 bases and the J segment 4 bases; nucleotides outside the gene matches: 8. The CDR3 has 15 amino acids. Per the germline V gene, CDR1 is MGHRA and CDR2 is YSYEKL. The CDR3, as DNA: TGCGCCAGCAGCCCGGCTGACAGGGGGATATACGAGCAGTACTTC. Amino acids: CASSPADRGIYEQYF.

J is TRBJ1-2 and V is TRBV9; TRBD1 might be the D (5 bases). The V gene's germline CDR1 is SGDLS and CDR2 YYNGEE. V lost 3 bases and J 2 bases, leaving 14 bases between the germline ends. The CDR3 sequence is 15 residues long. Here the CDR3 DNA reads TGTGCCAGCAGCGCGCGGGACGGGACCAACTATGGCTACACCTTC. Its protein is CASSARDGTNYGYTF.

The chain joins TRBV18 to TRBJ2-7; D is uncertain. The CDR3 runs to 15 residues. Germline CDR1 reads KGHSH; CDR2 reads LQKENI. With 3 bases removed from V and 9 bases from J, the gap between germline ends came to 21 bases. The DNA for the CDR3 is TGTGCCAGCTCACCTCTGGGCCGTCCCCTACTGGTGCAGTACTTC. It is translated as CASSPLGRPLLVQYF. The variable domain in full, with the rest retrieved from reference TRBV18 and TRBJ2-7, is NAGVMQNPRHLVRRRGQEARLRCSPMKGHSHVYWYRQLPEEGLKFMVYLQKENIIDESGMPKERFSAEFPKEGPSILRIQQVVRGDSAAYFCASSPLGRPLLVQYFGPGTRLTVT.